The rows below give T cell receptor beta chains drawn from one sample of a study of response to subunit inactivated influenza vaccine. TCRdb reprocessed the RT-PCR reads with MiXCR, giving one entry per CDR3 protein. The profile covers 490,000 or so distinct CDR3 sequences, with 7.6% appearing a single time and 10% to 15% taken by the ten largest. The material was PBMCs from blood, obtained roughly 24 months after vaccination. The receptors shown here come from a man aged 50 to 69 who received an inactivated influenza vaccine. Each CDR3 is given with its conserved first and last residue. Fields, in order: clone size, J gene, D gene, V gene, CDR3 DNA, CDR3 protein. D genes are given only for firm matches. The listing skips clone size in some rows; elsewhere it reads once, few, many or a size class.

size: few; J: TRBJ1-1; D: -; V: TRBV6-5; DNA: TGTGCCAGCAGTTACACTAAAACAGGGTCTAGACTCACTGAAGCTTTCTTT; CDR3: CASSYTKTGSRLTEAFF
size: many; J: TRBJ1-5; D: -; V: TRBV12-3/TRBV12-4; DNA: TGTGCCAGCAGCCACCACAAGTCAGATAGCAATCAGCCCCAGCATTTT; CDR3: CASSHHKSDSNQPQHF
size: many; J: TRBJ1-1; D: -; V: TRBV5-1; DNA: TGCGCCAGCAGCACCTTACCCGGGACGGTGAACACTGAAGCTTTCTTT; CDR3: CASSTLPGTVNTEAFF
size: -; J: TRBJ2-1; D: -; V: TRBV14; DNA: TGTGCCAGCAGCCGGGTGGGAGCGGAGGCCTACAATGAGCAGTTCTTC; CDR3: CASSRVGAEAYNEQFF
size: many; J: TRBJ2-2; D: TRBD2; V: TRBV12-3/TRBV12-4; DNA: TGTGCCAGCAGTCCCAGACTAGCGTTCGCGAACACCGGGGAGCTGTTTTTT; CDR3: CASSPRLAFANTGELFF
size: -; J: TRBJ2-3; D: -; V: TRBV14; DNA: TGTGCCAGCAGCCCACCACTATTCCCGGGAGATACGCAGTATTTT; CDR3: CASSPPLFPGDTQYF
size: -; J: TRBJ2-2; D: TRBD2; V: TRBV6-1; DNA: TGTGCCAGCAGCCCCGACGGCGTATGGGAGGGTGACACCGGGGAGCTGTTTTTT; CDR3: CASSPDGVWEGDTGELFF
size: many; J: TRBJ2-3; D: -; V: TRBV7-6; DNA: TGTGCCAGCAGCTTAGCCATAACCGACTTTCTAGCAGATACGCAGTATTTT; CDR3: CASSLAITDFLADTQYF
size: many; J: TRBJ2-4; D: -; V: TRBV30; DNA: TGTGCCTGGAGTGTACGAGGGACAAACATTCAGTACTTC; CDR3: CAWSVRGTNIQYF
size: -; J: TRBJ2-6; D: -; V: TRBV4-2; DNA: TGTGCCAGCAGCCAGACGACCCGCCCAAGGGTGAGCTCTGGGGCCAACGTCCTGACTTTC; CDR3: CASSQTTRPRVSSGANVLTF
size: -; J: TRBJ2-4; D: -; V: TRBV3-1; DNA: TGTGCCAGCAGCCGACACGGGACACTACTAGCCAAAAACATTCAGTACTTC; CDR3: CASSRHGTLLAKNIQYF
size: -; J: TRBJ2-7; D: TRBD2; V: TRBV28; DNA: TGTGCCAGCAGAGCTAGCGGGAGCATGTACGAGCAGTACTTC; CDR3: CASRASGSMYEQYF
size: -; J: TRBJ2-1; D: -; V: TRBV20-1; DNA: TGCAGTGCTGGTGCGCGAGTGGGCAATGAGCAGTTCTTC; CDR3: CSAGARVGNEQFF